These 23 T cell receptor beta chains came from one sample sequenced in a study of CD8 T cells in ankylosing spondylitis. TCRdb re-derived calls from the 5' RACE reads in MiXCR, one entry per CDR3 protein. The sample shows about 150,000 distinct CDR3 sequences, 5.5% to 7.5% of them seen only once. The sample comprised blood, either unsorted or a sorted T cell fraction (not recorded which). These receptors came from a female donor with ankylosing spondylitis or in good health (not recorded which).

At least ten counts were recorded for this clonotype. This sequence joins TRBV20-1 and TRBJ1-5; D is uncertain. This CDR3 has 13 amino acids. Trimming removed 0 bases from V and 7 bases from J, with 10 bases in between. Germline CDR1 is DFQATT and CDR2 is SNEGSKA (reference sequence). The CDR3 loop is CSARDQDFQPQHF. The CDR3 DNA is TGCAGTGCTAGAGATCAGGACTTCCAGCCCCAGCATTTT.

The chain employs TRBV12-3 or TRBV12-4 and TRBJ1-1; TRBD1 is a possible D gene (5 bases). The V end lost 5 bases, the J end lost 8 bases, and 21 bases lay between the germline ends. The CDR3 loop spans 15 amino acids. The CDR3, as DNA: TGTGCCAGCAGTCTCGGGACCCCCGGGGGAGGGGAAGCTTTCTTT. This encodes CASSLGTPGGGEAFF.

This clonotype has ten or more counts. The chain is built from TRBV18 and TRBJ1-2; 9 nucleotides align to TRBD1. CDR3 length equals 14 residues. The junction had 5 bases not matched to a gene; V was cut back by 3 bases and J by 6 bases. Per the germline V gene, CDR1 is KGHSH and CDR2 is LQKENI. CDR3 nucleotide sequence: TGTGCCAGCTCACCTCCTCGACAGGGGGATGGCTACACCTTC. Translation gives CASSPPRQGDGYTF.

This clonotype has a count of ten or more. This chain links TRBV5-1 with TRBJ2-3, with a tentative D call TRBD2 (5 bases). The CDR3 is 13 residues long. In germline, CDR1 is SGHRS, CDR2 YFSETQ. V lost 0 bases to trimming and J lost 6 bases, with 8 bases between them. The CDR3 spells CASSLAAGDTQYF. The CDR3 nucleotides read TGCGCCAGCAGCTTGGCGGCGGGTGATACGCAGTATTTT. The variable domain in full, with the rest retrieved from reference TRBV5-1 and TRBJ2-3, is KAGVTQTPRYLIKTRGQQVTLSCSPISGHRSVSWYQQTPGQGLQFLFEYFSETQRNKGNFPGRFSGRQFSNSRSEMNVSTLELGDSALYLCASSLAAGDTQYFGPGTRLTVL.

This clonotype came up a few times. The chain uses TRBV29-1 and TRBJ2-1; maybe TRBD1 (5 bases). The CDR3 runs 13 residues. Trimming cost V 6 bases and J 5 bases, with 14 bases left between them. The germline V gene has CDR1 SQVTM and CDR2 ANQGSEA. The DNA for the CDR3 is TGCAGCGTCCTCAGGGCGATAGACAATGAGCAGTTCTTC. The encoded protein is CSVLRAIDNEQFF.

This clonotype was observed at least ten times. J is TRBJ2-3 and V is TRBV9; D ambiguous. The length of the CDR3 is 13 residues. Germline V gene sequence: CDR1 SGDLS, CDR2 YYNGEE. The V end lost 2 bases, the J end lost 3 bases, and 7 bases lay between the germline ends. The CDR3 spells CASSVAATDTQYF. DNA of the CDR3: TGTGCCAGCAGCGTGGCGGCGACAGATACGCAGTATTTT. Full variable domain (missing parts from reference TRBV9 and TRBJ2-3): DSGVTQTPKHLITATGQRVTLRCSPRSGDLSVYWYQQSLDQGLQFLIQYYNGEERAKGNILERFSAQQFPDLHSELNLSSLELGDSALYFCASSVAATDTQYFGPGTRLTVL.

This clonotype was seen many times. This rearrangement joins TRBV5-1 to TRBJ2-4; 16 positions match TRBD2. This CDR3 has 20 residues. Germline assignment: CDR1 SGHRS and CDR2 YFSETQ. Trimming took 3 bases from V and 0 from J; bases not matched to a gene: 9. The CDR3 sequence is CASSSLPGLAGGLAKNIQYF. DNA for the CDR3: TGCGCCAGCAGCTCGCTCCCGGGACTAGCGGGGGGGCTAGCCAAAAACATTCAGTACTTC.

In its sample, this clonotype was seen many times. The genes are TRBV5-1 and TRBJ2-7, with TRBD1 matching over 9 bases. V dropped 4 bases and J dropped 5; count of bases not matched to a gene: 10. This CDR3 contains 15 residues. Germline V gene sequence: CDR1 SGHRS, CDR2 YFSETQ. The CDR3 DNA reads as TGCGCCAGCAGCGGATGGACAGGGGTCACCAACGAGCAGTACTTC. Its translation is CASSGWTGVTNEQYF.

This clonotype was observed at least ten times. This rearrangement joins TRBV15 to TRBJ1-2; TRBD1 agrees at 7 bases. V was pared by 0 bases and J by 6 bases, with 10 bases of the junction left unmatched. This CDR3 region has 16 residues. Per germline, CDR1 LNHNV and CDR2 YYDKDF (reference sequence). CDR3 sequence (DNA): TGTGCCACCAGCAGAGATTCTTTAGACAGGGTAAATGGCTACACCTTC. This sequence encodes CATSRDSLDRVNGYTF.

This clonotype occurred many times. The chain has TRBV20-1 and TRBJ2-7; 10 bases agree with TRBD1. Germline lookup yields CDR1 DFQATT and CDR2 SNEGSKA (reference sequence). The CDR3 totals 13 residues. J gave up 6 bases and V 6 bases, and 8 bases lay outside the gene matches. Here the CDR3 DNA reads TGCAGTGCGAGGGGACAGGGGTTTGGCGAGCAGTACTTC. It yields the protein CSARGQGFGEQYF.

The CDR3 nucleotides are TGCAGTGCTAGAGAGGGGGCAGACACTGCGGCTTTCTTT. Translated: CSAREGADTAAFF. The chain joins TRBV20-1 to TRBJ1-1; D is perhaps TRBD1 (6 bases). V was clipped by 0 bases and J by 11 bases, with 16 bases between them. Germline lookup yields CDR1 DFQATT and CDR2 SNEGSKA (reference sequence). The CDR3 length is 13 residues.

This clonotype was seen only a few times. This rearrangement joins TRBV7-8 to TRBJ2-1; tentative D call: TRBD1 (6 bases). The V end was cut by 2 bases, the J end by 6 bases, with 8 bases between. The CDR3 is made up of 13 amino acids. The germline V gene encodes CDR1 SGHVS and CDR2 FQNEAQ. CDR3 residues: CASSLTGLNEQFF. CDR3 bases: TGTGCCAGCAGCTTAACAGGGCTCAATGAGCAGTTCTTC.

Many counts were recorded for this clonotype. V gene TRBV5-1 combines with J gene TRBJ1-2; D is unresolved. Germline values: CDR1 SGHRS, CDR2 YFSETQ. V lost 0 bases and J 6 bases, leaving 15 bases between the germline ends. There are 15 residues in the CDR3. This CDR3 reads CASSLAQPASNGYTF. CDR3 nucleotide sequence: TGCGCCAGCAGCTTGGCCCAACCCGCGTCGAATGGCTACACCTTC.

There are many counts of this clonotype. This rearrangement joins TRBV29-1 to TRBJ1-2; D is uncertain. Looked up from germline, CDR1 is SQVTM and CDR2 is ANQGSEA. The V end lost 7 bases, the J end lost 3 bases, and 18 bases lay between the germline ends. This CDR3 contains 14 residues. In nucleotides, the CDR3 is TGCAGCGAGAGTGAAGTTGGACGGCACTATGGCTACACCTTC. Protein product: CSESEVGRHYGYTF. Variable domain in full (rest from reference TRBV29-1 and TRBJ1-2): SAVISQKPSRDICQRGTSLTIQCQVDSQVTMMFWYRQQPGQSLTLIATANQGSEATYESGFVIDKFPISRPNLTFSTLTVSNMSPEDSSIYLCSESEVGRHYGYTFGSGTRLTVV.

With respect to this clonotype: Since a much larger clone is just one base distant, this may be a read error. The J gene is TRBJ2-3, the V gene TRBV7-2; TRBD2 aligns across 8 bases. This CDR3 comprises 15 residues. The V gene's germline CDR1 is SGHTA and CDR2 FQGNSA. Written as DNA, the CDR3 is TGTGTCAGCAGCTTAGTAGCGGGGTTTACAGATACGCAGTATTTT. Translated, it gives CVSSLVAGFTDTQYF.

This clonotype occurred many times. The rearrangement uses TRBV3-1 and TRBJ1-6; a weak D match, TRBD1 (6 bases). This CDR3 has 15 amino acids. V was trimmed by 4 bases and J by 8 bases, leaving 15 bases between them. The germline V gene encodes CDR1 LGHDT and CDR2 YNNKEL (reference sequence). CDR3 coding DNA: TGTGCCAGCAGCCGGCGAACAGGGAATGATTCACCCCTCCACTTT. Protein: CASSRRTGNDSPLHF.

This clonotype was seen many times. The chain couples TRBV19 to TRBJ2-7, with D perhaps assigned TRBD1 or TRBD2 (7 bases each). The V end lost 6 bases, the J end lost 4 bases, and 10 bases lay between the germline ends. The length of the CDR3 is 12 residues. Germline assignment: CDR1 LNHDA and CDR2 SQIVND (reference sequence). The CDR3 region has the DNA TGTGCCAGTAGCCAGGGGGGGTACGAGCAGTACTTC. Translated: CASSQGGYEQYF.

This clonotype was counted at least ten times. The V call is TRBV5-1, the J call TRBJ1-1, with D possibly TRBD1 on 5 matching bases. The CDR3 sequence is 14 residues long. The germline V gene has CDR1 SGHRS and CDR2 YFSETQ. Trimming left V 0 bases short and J 4 bases short, with 10 bases between. CDR3 amino acids: CASSLGSGPTEAFF. The CDR3 DNA follows: TGCGCCAGCAGCTTGGGTTCAGGGCCCACTGAAGCTTTCTTT. Full variable domain (remainder filled in from reference TRBV5-1 and TRBJ1-1): KAGVTQTPRYLIKTRGQQVTLSCSPISGHRSVSWYQQTPGQGLQFLFEYFSETQRNKGNFPGRFSGRQFSNSRSEMNVSTLELGDSALYLCASSLGSGPTEAFFGQGTRLTVV.

This clonotype was detected ten times or more. CDR3 residues: CASSAYPDNTGELFF. The CDR3 region has the DNA TGCGCCAGCAGCGCCTACCCCGATAACACCGGGGAGCTGTTTTTT. The chain carries TRBV5-1 and TRBJ2-2; no definite D call. This CDR3 comprises 15 residues. Trimming cost V 4 bases and J 2 bases, with 12 bases left between them. From germline, CDR1 is SGHRS and CDR2 YFSETQ.

Worth noting for this clonotype: A much larger clonotype is one base distant, so this may be a read error. This chain uses TRBV29-1 with TRBJ1-1, with D unresolved. Germline V lookup: CDR1 SQVTM, CDR2 ANQGSEA. Deletions cut 5 bases from V and 1 base from J, with 17 bases between. The CDR3 sequence is 15 residues long. The CDR3 loop is CSVMGYLRPNTEAFF. Here the CDR3 DNA reads TGCAGCGTTATGGGATACCTTCGCCCGAACACTGAAGCTTTCTTT.

This clonotype was counted many times. This sequence joins TRBV7-8 and TRBJ1-5, with a tentative D call TRBD1 (5 bases). This CDR3 is built from 14 residues. Between the trimmed V and J ends, which lost 5 bases and 5 bases, there was a span of 13 bases. Germline CDR1 is SGHVS and CDR2 is FQNEAQ. CDR3 bases: TGTGCCAGCAGCCGTTACGTGGGGGATCAGCCCCAGCATTTT. This encodes CASSRYVGDQPQHF.

This clonotype was counted between two and nine times. The genes are TRBV6-2 or TRBV6-3 and TRBJ2-1, with 7 bases that match TRBD1. V trimming: 8 bases; J trimming: 10 bases; junction bases outside the gene matches: 11. This CDR3 spans 13 amino acids. Germline assignment: CDR1 MNHEY and CDR2 SVGEGT. The CDR3 region is CASRQGTMGEQFF. DNA of the CDR3: TGTGCCAGCCGACAGGGAACCATGGGGGAGCAGTTCTTC.

This clonotype was observed a few times. This chain links TRBV6-1 with TRBJ2-1, with D perhaps TRBD2 (7 bases). The CDR3 spans 18 residues. The germline V gene encodes CDR1 MNHNS and CDR2 SASEGT. Trimming took off 0 bases at V and 0 bases at J, with 15 bases between the two ends. The CDR3 DNA sequence: TGTGCCAGCAGTGAAGCGGGGCGGGGGCCCAGCTCCTACAATGAGCAGTTCTTC. The encoded protein is CASSEAGRGPSSYNEQFF.